This record covers a single T cell receptor (beta chain). What it recognizes is unknown. This record belongs to a study of beta chain features in type 1 diabetes. Study-level results: Moderately but significantly shorter TCRB CDR3s were found in Type 1 diabetes patients in all four CD4+ subsets. Within the patient group, naive, central memory and Treg TCRB repertoires appeared more similar to each other than within healthy donors.

The CDR3 totals 14 residues. In germline, CDR1 is GTSNPN, CDR2 SVGIG (reference sequence). V lost 1 base and J 5 bases, leaving 14 bases between the germline ends. Blood was drawn once from each donor into heparinised tubes. The draws averaged around 120 mL. Every bit of the isolated RNA underwent reverse transcription, so sequencing read expressed TCRB transcripts. Repertoires were generated with immunoSEQ multiplex PCR, while TCRdb's copy carries only in-frame clones and drops some. The sample yields some 150,000 clones, approximately 9.1% seen once. The sequence was collected from a woman aged 25-40 years with type 1 diabetes. The sequenced sample was central memory CD4+ T cells from blood. The chain recombines TRBV30 with TRBJ1-1; a weak D match, TRBD1 (5 bases). CDR3 loop: CAWSGPGMVTEAFF. In DNA form, the CDR3 reads TGTGCCTGGAGTGGACCAGGGATGGTAACTGAAGCTTTCTTT.